This T cell receptor beta chain was retrieved from a study of regulatory T cells in long-lasting Graves disease. Looking at the study overall: Persistent Graves' disease meant over 5 years of antithyroid drugs with positive TSH receptor antibodies.

Whole-study results and caveats: Persistent patients shared more public clonotypes (approximately 2,800) than new patients (more than 900). Persistent disease samples used TRBV28, TRBJ1-2 and TRBJ2-5 preferentially.

The germline V and J ends were trimmed by 1 base and 3 bases, with 13 bases remaining between them. The CDR3 length is 16 residues. The time point is: persistent/refractory GD, antithyroid drugs over 5 years with positive TRAb. There was RNA extracted from PBMCs, and the TCR library was made from it. An endocrinology unit in Xi'an, China, supplied the patients. This clonotype appeared a few times. The antigen is undetermined. According to the study, TCR beta libraries were built with iRepertoire HTBI primers and CDR3-region Arm-PCR. MiXCR, run by TCRdb on the multiplex PCR reads, gives a single entry per CDR3 protein. The sample records 600,000 to 850,000 distinct CDR3 sequences, about 32% being singletons.

V is TRBV12-3 or TRBV12-4 and J is TRBJ1-5; D is unclear. The sample was peripheral blood mononuclear cells (PBMCs), taken when the disease was refractory, from a patient treated with antithyroid drugs. The TCR was taken from a female donor with Graves disease. CDR3 DNA: TGTGCCAGCAGTTTAGATCCGGGAATCCTCAATCAGCCCCAGCATTTT. Translated, it gives CASSLDPGILNQPQHF.